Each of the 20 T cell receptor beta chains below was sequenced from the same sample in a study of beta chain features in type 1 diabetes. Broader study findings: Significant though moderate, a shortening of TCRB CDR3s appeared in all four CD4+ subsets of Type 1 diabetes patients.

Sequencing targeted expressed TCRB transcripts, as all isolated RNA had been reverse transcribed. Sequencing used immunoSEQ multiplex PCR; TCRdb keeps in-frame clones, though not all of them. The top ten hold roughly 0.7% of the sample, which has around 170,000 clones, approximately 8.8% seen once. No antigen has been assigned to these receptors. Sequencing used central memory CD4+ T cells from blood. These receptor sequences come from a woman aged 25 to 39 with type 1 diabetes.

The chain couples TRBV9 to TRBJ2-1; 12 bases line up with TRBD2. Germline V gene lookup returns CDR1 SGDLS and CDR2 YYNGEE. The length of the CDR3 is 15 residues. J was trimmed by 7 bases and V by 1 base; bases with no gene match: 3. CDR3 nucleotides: TGTGCCAGCAGCGTATTTACTAGCGGGAGGAATGAGCAGTTCTTC. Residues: CASSVFTSGRNEQFF.

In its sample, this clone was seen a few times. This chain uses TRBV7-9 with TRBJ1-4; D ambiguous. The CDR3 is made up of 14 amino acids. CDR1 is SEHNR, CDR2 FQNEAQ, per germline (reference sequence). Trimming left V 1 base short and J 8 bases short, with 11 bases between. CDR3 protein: CASSLGWGVEKLFF. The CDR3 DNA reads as TGTGCCAGCAGCTTAGGGTGGGGAGTGGAAAAACTGTTTTTT.

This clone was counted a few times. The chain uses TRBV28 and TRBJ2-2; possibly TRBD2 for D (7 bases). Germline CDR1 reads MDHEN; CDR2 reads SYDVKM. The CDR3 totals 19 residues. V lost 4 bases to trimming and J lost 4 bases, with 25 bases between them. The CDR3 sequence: CASSSFSGTGREFTGELFF. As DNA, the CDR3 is TGTGCCAGCAGTTCATTTTCAGGAACAGGGAGGGAATTCACCGGGGAGCTGTTTTTT.

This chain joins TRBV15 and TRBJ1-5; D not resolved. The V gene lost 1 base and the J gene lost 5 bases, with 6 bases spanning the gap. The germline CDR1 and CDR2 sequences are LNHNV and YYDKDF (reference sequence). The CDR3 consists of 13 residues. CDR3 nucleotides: TGTGCCACCAGCAGAGGACAAGATCAGCCCCAGCATTTT. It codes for CATSRGQDQPQHF.

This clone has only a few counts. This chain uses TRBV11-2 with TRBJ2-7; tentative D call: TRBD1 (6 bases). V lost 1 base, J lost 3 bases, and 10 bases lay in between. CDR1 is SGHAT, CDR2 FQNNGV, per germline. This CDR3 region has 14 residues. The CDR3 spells CASSLAPGDYEQYF. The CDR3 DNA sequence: TGTGCCAGCAGCTTAGCGCCAGGGGACTACGAGCAGTACTTC.

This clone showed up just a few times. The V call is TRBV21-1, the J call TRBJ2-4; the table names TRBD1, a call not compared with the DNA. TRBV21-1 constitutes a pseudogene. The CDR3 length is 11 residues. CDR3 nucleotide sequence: TGTGCCAGCAGCTGTACAGGATTTCAGTACTTC. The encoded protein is CASSCTGFQYF.

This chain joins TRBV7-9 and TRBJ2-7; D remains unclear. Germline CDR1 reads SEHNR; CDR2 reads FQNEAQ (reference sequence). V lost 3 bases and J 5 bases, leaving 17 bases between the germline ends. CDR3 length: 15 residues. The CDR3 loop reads CASSFGSQANNEQYF. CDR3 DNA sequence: TGTGCCAGCAGCTTCGGTTCTCAGGCAAACAACGAGCAGTACTTC.

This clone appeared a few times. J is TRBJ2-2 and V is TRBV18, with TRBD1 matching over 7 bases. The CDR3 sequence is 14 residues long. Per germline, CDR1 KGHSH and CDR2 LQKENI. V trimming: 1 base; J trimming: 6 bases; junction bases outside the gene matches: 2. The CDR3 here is CASSPQRGPGELFF. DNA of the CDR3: TGTGCCAGCTCACCACAGAGGGGGCCCGGGGAGCTGTTTTTT.

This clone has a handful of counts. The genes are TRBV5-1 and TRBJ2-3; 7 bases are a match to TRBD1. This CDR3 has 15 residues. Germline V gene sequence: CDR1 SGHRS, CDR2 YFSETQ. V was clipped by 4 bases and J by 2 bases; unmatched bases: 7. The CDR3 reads CASSTPQGTTDTQYF. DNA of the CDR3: TGCGCCAGCAGCACGCCACAGGGGACCACAGATACGCAGTATTTT.

CDR3 in amino acids: CASSNIGQSEKLFF. The CDR3 DNA follows: TGCGCCAGCAGCAATATCGGACAGAGCGAAAAACTGTTTTTT. The chain links TRBV5-1 to TRBJ1-4; a weak D match, TRBD1 (6 bases). The germline V gene has CDR1 SGHRS and CDR2 YFSETQ. The ends were cut back, 4 bases at V and 8 bases at J, with 15 bases in the middle. This CDR3 region has 14 residues.

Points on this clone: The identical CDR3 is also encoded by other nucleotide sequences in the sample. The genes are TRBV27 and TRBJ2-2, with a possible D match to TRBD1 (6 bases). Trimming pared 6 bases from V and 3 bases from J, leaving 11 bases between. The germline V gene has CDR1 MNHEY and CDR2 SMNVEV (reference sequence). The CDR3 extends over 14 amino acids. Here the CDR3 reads CASRPGQYTGELFF. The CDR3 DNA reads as TGTGCCAGCAGGCCCGGACAGTACACCGGGGAGCTGTTTTTT.

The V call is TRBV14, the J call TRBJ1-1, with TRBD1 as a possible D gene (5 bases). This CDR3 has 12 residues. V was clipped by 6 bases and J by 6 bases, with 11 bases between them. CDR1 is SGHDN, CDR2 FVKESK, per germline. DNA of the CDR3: TGTGCCAGCAGACACGGGGGGGCTGAAGCTTTCTTT. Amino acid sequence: CASRHGGAEAFF.

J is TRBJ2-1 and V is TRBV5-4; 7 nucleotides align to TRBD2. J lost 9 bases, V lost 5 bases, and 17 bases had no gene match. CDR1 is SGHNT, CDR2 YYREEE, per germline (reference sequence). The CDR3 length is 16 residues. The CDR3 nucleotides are TGTGCCAGCAGAAGTTATTTGGGCGGGAGTGGGAGTGAGCAGTTCTTC. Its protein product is CASRSYLGGSGSEQFF.

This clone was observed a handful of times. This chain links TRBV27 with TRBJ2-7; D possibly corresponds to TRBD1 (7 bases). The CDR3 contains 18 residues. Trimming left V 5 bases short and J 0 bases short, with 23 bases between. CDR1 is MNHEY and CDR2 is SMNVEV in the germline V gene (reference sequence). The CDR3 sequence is CASSPGGRLQGYSYEQYF. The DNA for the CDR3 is TGTGCCAGCAGTCCCGGGGGTCGCTTACAGGGGTACTCCTACGAGCAGTACTTC.

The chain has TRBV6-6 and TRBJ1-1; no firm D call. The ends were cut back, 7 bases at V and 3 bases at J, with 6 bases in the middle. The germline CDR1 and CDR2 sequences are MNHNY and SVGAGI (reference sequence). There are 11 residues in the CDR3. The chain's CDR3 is CASIEYTEAFF. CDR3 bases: TGTGCCAGCATCGAGTACACTGAAGCTTTCTTT.

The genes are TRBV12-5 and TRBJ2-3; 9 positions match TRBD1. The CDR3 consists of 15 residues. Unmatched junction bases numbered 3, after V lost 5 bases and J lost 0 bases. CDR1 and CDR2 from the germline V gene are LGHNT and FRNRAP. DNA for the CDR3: TGTGCTAGTGGTCCGACAGGGGGTAGCACAGATACGCAGTATTTT. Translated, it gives CASGPTGGSTDTQYF.

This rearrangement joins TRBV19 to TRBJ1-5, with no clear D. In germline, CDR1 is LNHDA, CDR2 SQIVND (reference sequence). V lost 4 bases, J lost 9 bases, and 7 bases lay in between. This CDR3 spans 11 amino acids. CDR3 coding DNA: TGTGCCAGTAGTAGTACTTGGCCCCAGCATTTT. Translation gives CASSSTWPQHF.

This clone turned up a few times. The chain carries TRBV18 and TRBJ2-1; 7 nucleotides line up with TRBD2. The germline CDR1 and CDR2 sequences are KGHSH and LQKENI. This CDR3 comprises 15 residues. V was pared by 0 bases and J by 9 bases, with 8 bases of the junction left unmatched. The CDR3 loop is CASSPPKLASSEQFF. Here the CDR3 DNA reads TGTGCCAGCTCACCACCGAAACTAGCGTCTAGTGAGCAGTTCTTC.

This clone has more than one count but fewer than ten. The CDR3 DNA reads as TGTGCCATCAGTGAGTCAACTAGCGGGAGGGCCTTCGAGCAGTACTTC. Protein product: CAISESTSGRAFEQYF. The chain carries TRBV10-3 and TRBJ2-7, with 13 bases fitting TRBD2. CDR1 and CDR2 from the germline V gene are ENHRY and SYGVKD. The CDR3 is 16 amino acids. Germline trimming cut 0 bases from V and 6 bases from J; bases unmatched to any gene: 5.

CDR3 coding DNA: TGTGCCAGCAGCAAAATGAGTGATGAAAAACTGTTTTTT. This gives the protein CASSKMSDEKLFF. This chain connects TRBV21-1 to TRBJ1-4. TRBV21-1 is noted as a pseudogene. The CDR3 is 13 residues long.